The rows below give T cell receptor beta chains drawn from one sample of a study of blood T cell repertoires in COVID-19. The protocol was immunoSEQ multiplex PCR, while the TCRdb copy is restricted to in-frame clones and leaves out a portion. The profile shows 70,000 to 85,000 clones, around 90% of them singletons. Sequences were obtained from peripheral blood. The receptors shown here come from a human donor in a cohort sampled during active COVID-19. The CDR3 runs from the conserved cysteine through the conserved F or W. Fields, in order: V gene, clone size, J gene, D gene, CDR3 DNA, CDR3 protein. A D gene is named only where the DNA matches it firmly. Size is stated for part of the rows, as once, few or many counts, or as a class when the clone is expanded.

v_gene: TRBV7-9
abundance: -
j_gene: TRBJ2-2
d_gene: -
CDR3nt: TGTGCCAGCAGCTTCCCTAGCGTGGGCGGGGAGCTGTTTTTT
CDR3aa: CASSFPSVGGELFF

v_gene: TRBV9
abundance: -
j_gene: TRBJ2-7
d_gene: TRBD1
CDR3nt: TGTGCCAGCAGCTTAACCTCCGGGACAGGGTTCTACGAGCAGTACTTC
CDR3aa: CASSLTSGTGFYEQYF

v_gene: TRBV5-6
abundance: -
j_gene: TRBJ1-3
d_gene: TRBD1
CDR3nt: TGTGCCAGCAGCTTTGGGACAGTAGGAAACACCATATATTTT
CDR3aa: CASSFGTVGNTIYF

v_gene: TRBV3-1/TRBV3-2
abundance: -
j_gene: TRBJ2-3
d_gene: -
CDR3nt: TGTGCCAGCAGCCAAGAAAATCTAGGCACAGATACGCAGTATTTT
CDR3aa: CASSQENLGTDTQYF

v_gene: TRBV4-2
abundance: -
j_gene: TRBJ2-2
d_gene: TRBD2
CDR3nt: TGTGCCAGCAGCCAAATTAGCGGGCTCACCGGGGAGCTGTTTTTT
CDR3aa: CASSQISGLTGELFF

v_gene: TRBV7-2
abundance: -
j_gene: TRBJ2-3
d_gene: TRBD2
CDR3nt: TGTGCCAGCAGCTTCAGGGGTAGCGGGGCCCAGCTAGGTACGCAGTATTTT
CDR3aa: CASSFRGSGAQLGTQYF

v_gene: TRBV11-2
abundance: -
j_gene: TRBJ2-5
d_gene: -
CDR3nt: TGTGCCAGCAGCTTAGGAGGCAGCCAACAGTACTTC
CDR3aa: CASSLGGSQQYF

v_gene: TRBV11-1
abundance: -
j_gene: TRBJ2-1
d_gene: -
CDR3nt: TGTGCCAGCAGCTCGTTAGGCGGGGTCTCCTACAATGAGCAGTTCTTC
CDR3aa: CASSSLGGVSYNEQFF

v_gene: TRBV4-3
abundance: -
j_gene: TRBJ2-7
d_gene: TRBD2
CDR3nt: TGCGCCAGCAGCCAAAGAGCGGGAGGGCCAGGTGAGCAGTACTTC
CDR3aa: CASSQRAGGPGEQYF

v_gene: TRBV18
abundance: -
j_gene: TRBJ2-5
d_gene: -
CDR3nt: TGTGCCAGCTCATCCAGGGGGGTCCAAGAGACCCAGTACTTC
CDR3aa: CASSSRGVQETQYF

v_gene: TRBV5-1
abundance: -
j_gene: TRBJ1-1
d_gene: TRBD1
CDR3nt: TGCGCCAGCAACCCACGGGACAGGGTAGATGAAGCTTTCTTT
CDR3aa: CASNPRDRVDEAFF

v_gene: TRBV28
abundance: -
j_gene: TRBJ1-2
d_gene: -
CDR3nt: TGTGCCAGCAGTTTCCTAGGTGGAGCTCCAAACTATGGCTACACCTTC
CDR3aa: CASSFLGGAPNYGYTF

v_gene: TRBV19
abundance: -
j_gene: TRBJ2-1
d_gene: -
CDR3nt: TGTGCCAGTAGTATTGAGGTGGCGAGGTACAATGAGCAGTTCTTC
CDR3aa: CASSIEVARYNEQFF

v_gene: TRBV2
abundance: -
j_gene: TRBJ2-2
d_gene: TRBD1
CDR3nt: TGTGCCAGCAGTGGGGACAGTTCCTTGAACACCGGGGAGCTGTTTTTT
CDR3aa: CASSGDSSLNTGELFF

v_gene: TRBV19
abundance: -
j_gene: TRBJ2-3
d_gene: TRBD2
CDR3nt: TGTGCCAGTAGTATCTGGGCGGCGGGAGGGGACACAGATACGCAGTATTTT
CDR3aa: CASSIWAAGGDTDTQYF

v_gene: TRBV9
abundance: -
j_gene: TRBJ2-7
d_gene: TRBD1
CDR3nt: TGTGCCAGCAGCGTAGAAGAAGGGACAGGGGGCACAAGCGGGAGGTGGGAGCAGTACTTC
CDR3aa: CASSVEEGTGGTSGRWEQYF

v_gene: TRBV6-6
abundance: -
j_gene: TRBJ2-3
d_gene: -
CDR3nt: TGTGCCAGCAGGAAATTCACAGGAGATACGCAGTATTTT
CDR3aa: CASRKFTGDTQYF

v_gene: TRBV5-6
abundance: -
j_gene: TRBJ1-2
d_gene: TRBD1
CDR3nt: TGTGCCAGCAGCTTGGTCCGGGACAGGGATAACTATGGCTACACCTTC
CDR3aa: CASSLVRDRDNYGYTF

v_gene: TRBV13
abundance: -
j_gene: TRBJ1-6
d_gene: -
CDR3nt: TGTGCCAGCAGCTTAGAACAGGGAGTCCCCCTCCACTTT
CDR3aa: CASSLEQGVPLHF

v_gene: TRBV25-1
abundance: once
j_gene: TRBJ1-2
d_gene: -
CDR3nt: TGTGCCAGCACAACGGGGGGTGGCTATGGCTACACCTTC
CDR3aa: CASTTGGGYGYTF

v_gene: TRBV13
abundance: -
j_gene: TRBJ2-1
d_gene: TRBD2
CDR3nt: TGTGCCAGCAGCCCTAGCGGGAGCAATGAGCAGTTCTTC
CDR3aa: CASSPSGSNEQFF

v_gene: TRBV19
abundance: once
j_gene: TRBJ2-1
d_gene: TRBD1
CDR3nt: TGTGCCAGTAGATACCGGGACAGGGGATACAATGAGCAGTTCTTC
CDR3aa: CASRYRDRGYNEQFF

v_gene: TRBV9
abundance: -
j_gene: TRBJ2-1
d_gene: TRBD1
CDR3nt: TGTGCCAGCAGCCCAACGGGGACAGGGTCCTACAATGAGCAGTTCTTC
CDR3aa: CASSPTGTGSYNEQFF

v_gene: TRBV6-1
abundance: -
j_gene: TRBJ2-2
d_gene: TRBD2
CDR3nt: TGTGCCAGCAGTGAAAGGGAGGGACTAGCGGGAGCCGGGGAGCTGTTTTTT
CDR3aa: CASSEREGLAGAGELFF

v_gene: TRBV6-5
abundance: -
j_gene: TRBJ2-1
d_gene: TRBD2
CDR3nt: TGTGCCAGCAGTTACGGACTAGAATTAGGTGAGCAGTTCTTC
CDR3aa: CASSYGLELGEQFF

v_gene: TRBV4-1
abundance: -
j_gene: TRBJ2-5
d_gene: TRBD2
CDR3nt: TGCGCCAGCAGCGCGGGACTAGCGGGAGAGACCCAGTACTTC
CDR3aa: CASSAGLAGETQYF

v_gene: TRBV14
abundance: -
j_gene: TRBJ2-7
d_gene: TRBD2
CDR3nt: TGTGCCAGCAGCCAAGGTCCTAGCGGGAGCTACGAGCAGTACTTC
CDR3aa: CASSQGPSGSYEQYF

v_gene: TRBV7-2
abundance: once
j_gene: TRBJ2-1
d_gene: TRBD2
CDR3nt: TGTGCCAGCAGCTTTGCGCGGGAGTGGAATGAGCAGTTCTTC
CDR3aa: CASSFAREWNEQFF